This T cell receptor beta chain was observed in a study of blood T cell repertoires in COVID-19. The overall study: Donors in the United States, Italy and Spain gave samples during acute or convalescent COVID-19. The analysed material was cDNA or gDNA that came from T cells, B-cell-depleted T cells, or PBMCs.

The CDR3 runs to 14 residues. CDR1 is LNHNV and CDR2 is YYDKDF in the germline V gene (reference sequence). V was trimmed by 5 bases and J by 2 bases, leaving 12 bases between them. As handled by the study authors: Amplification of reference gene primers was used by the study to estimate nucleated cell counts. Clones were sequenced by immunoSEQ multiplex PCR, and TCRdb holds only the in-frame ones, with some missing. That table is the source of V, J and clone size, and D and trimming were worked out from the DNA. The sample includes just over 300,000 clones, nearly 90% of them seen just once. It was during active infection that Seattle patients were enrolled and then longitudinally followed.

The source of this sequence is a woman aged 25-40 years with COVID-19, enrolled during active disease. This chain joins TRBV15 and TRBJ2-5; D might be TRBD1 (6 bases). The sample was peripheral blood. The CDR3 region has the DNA TGTGCCACCAGCCCGGGACAACCACAAGAGACCCAGTACTTC. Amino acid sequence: CATSPGQPQETQYF.